Each of the 4 T cell receptor beta chains below was sequenced from the same sample in a study of blood T cell repertoires in COVID-19. The assay was immunoSEQ multiplex PCR, and TCRdb's table has in-frame clones only and misses some. This table has more than 100,000 clones, 86% appearing once. Sequencing was carried out using peripheral blood. These receptors were obtained from a man between 35 and 55 years old with acute or convalescent COVID-19.

The rearrangement uses TRBV6-2 or TRBV6-3 and TRBJ1-4; D uncertain. Germline CDR1 is MNHEY and CDR2 is SVGEGT. This CDR3 contains 13 residues. V was pared by 6 bases and J by 8 bases, with 13 bases between. The CDR3 reads CASSTGNEEKLFF. CDR3 DNA: TGTGCCAGCAGCACCGGGAACGAAGAAAAACTGTTTTTT.

This chain connects TRBV4-2 to TRBJ2-5; tentative D call: TRBD2 (5 bases). Germline V gene lookup returns CDR1 LGHNA and CDR2 YNFKEQ. Trimming shortened V by 1 base and J by 0 bases, and 9 bases separated the two germline ends. CDR3 size: 15 residues. As DNA, the CDR3 is TGTGCCAGCAGCCAAGCTTGGGGAGACCAAGAGACCCAGTACTTC. It encodes CASSQAWGDQETQYF.

V and J are TRBV11-2 and TRBJ2-7; D remains unclear. V gave up 5 bases and J gave up 0 bases, with 11 bases separating them. Germline-derived CDR1 and CDR2 are SGHAT and FQNNGV. This CDR3 is built from 14 residues. The CDR3 protein is CASSPDWSSYEQYF. CDR3 nucleotides: TGTGCCAGCAGCCCCGACTGGAGCTCCTACGAGCAGTACTTC.

This chain uses TRBV5-4 with TRBJ2-7; a weak D match, TRBD2 (6 bases). Germline CDR1 is SGHNT and CDR2 is YYREEE (reference sequence). The V and J ends lost 1 base and 7 bases respectively, with 15 bases between them. CDR3 size: 14 residues. CDR3 protein: CASSLNGVGGEQYF. CDR3 nucleotides: TGTGCCAGCAGCTTGAACGGGGTTGGAGGGGAGCAGTACTTC. Together with reference TRBV5-4 and TRBJ2-7, the CDR3 gives the full variable domain: ETGVTQSPTHLIKTRGQQVTLRCSSQSGHNTVSWYQQALGQGPQFIFQYYREEENGRGNFPPRFSGLQFPNYSSELNVNALELDDSALYLCASSLNGVGGEQYFGPGTRLTVT.